This entry lists 14 T cell receptor beta chains sequenced from one sample in a study of shared clonotypes between healthy human individuals. Produced via immunoSEQ multiplex PCR; TCRdb's table is partial and in-frame only. The data hold about 2.4 million clones, with over 85% observed a single time. Sample: naive CD4+ T cells from PBMCs. The subset was: CD45RA+ positively selected. These receptors all come from a man younger than 30 in good health. Some clones in this sample may be carry-over from other donors' samples.

V gene TRBV9 combines with J gene TRBJ2-7, with TRBD2 identical over 8 bases. J gave up 6 bases and V 4 bases, and 12 bases lay outside the gene matches. Germline V gene sequence: CDR1 SGDLS, CDR2 YYNGEE. This CDR3 has 15 residues. The CDR3 DNA follows: TGTGCCAGCAGCAAAGGGGCGGGAGGAGACGGCGAGCAGTACTTC. It codes for CASSKGAGGDGEQYF. The full variable domain, rest sourced from reference TRBV9 and TRBJ2-7, is DSGVTQTPKHLITATGQRVTLRCSPRSGDLSVYWYQQSLDQGLQFLIQYYNGEERAKGNILERFSAQQFPDLHSELNLSSLELGDSALYFCASSKGAGGDGEQYFGPGTRLTVT.

The rearrangement uses TRBV7-2 and TRBJ2-7, with TRBD1 identical over 7 bases. V lost 5 bases and J lost 0; bases outside the gene matches: 7. This CDR3 contains 15 residues. Germline CDR1 is SGHTA and CDR2 is FQGNSA. The CDR3: CASSIGQVHSYEQYF. The CDR3 DNA follows: TGTGCCAGCAGCATCGGACAGGTCCACTCCTACGAGCAGTACTTC.

V is TRBV28 and J is TRBJ2-2, with D possibly TRBD1 on 6 matching bases. This CDR3 is 17 amino acids long. V dropped 4 bases and J dropped 6 bases, with 21 bases sitting between them. CDR1 MDHEN and CDR2 SYDVKM come from the germline V gene. The CDR3 region has the DNA TGTGCCAGCAGTTCCCCTCAGACAGGACAACGGGCCGGGGAGCTGTTTTTT. Protein product: CASSSPQTGQRAGELFF. The whole variable domain, filled in from reference TRBV28 and TRBJ2-2, reads DVKVTQSSRYLVKRTGEKVFLECVQDMDHENMFWYRQDPGLGLRLIYFSYDVKMKEKGDIPEGYSVSREKKERFSLILESASTNQTSMYLCASSSPQTGQRAGELFFGEGSRLTVL.

This clone was found a few times. The chain recombines TRBV30 with TRBJ1-3, with D unresolved. This CDR3 region has 13 residues. CDR1 is GTSNPN, CDR2 SVGIG, per germline (reference sequence). The CDR3 spells CASSGRSGNTIYF. The DNA of the CDR3 is TGTGCGTCGTCGGGCCGCTCTGGAAACACCATATATTTT. Complete variable domain (other parts from reference TRBV30 and TRBJ1-3): SQTIHQWPATLVQPVGSPLSLECTVEGTSNPNLYWYRQAAGRGLQLLFYSVGIGQISSEVPQNLSASRPQDRQFILSSKKLLLSDSGFYLCASSGRSGNTIYFGEGSWLTVV.

The chain's CDR3 is CASVGEGNQPQHF. The CDR3 region has the DNA TGTGCCAGCGTGGGAGAAGGCAATCAGCCCCAGCATTTT. The rearrangement uses TRBV2 and TRBJ1-5; D call uncertain. The CDR3 runs to 13 residues. V lost 8 bases and J lost 2, with 10 bases in between. Germline assignment: CDR1 SNHLY and CDR2 FYNNEI. Variable domain in full (rest from reference TRBV2 and TRBJ1-5): EPEVTQTPSHQVTQMGQEVILRCVPISNHLYFYWYRQILGQKVEFLVSFYNNEISEKSEIFDDQFSVERPDGSNFTLKIRSTKLEDSAMYFCASVGEGNQPQHFGDGTRLSIL.

Of note for this clone: The sample holds other DNA sequences that translate to the same CDR3. The chain combines TRBV30 with TRBJ2-7; D remains unclear. The V end lost 1 base, the J end lost 3 bases, and 7 bases lay between the germline ends. The germline gives CDR1 GTSNPN, CDR2 SVGIG (reference sequence). The CDR3 spans 12 residues. In DNA form, the CDR3 reads TGTGCCTGGAGTGCCGGCAGCTACGAGCAGTACTTC. Protein product: CAWSAGSYEQYF.

This clone was seen just once. This sequence joins TRBV6-1 and TRBJ1-5; 10 bases are shared with TRBD1. CDR3 length: 18 amino acids. J gave up 1 base and V 4 bases, and 10 bases lay outside the gene matches. Per germline, CDR1 MNHNS and CDR2 SASEGT. CDR3 coding DNA: TGTGCCAGCAGTGTCCGGGACAGGGGATTTAGGAGCAATCAGCCCCAGCATTTT. Protein: CASSVRDRGFRSNQPQHF.

The chain is built from TRBV7-2 and TRBJ1-4; D might be TRBD1 (5 bases). Trimming pared 2 bases from V and 11 bases from J, leaving 12 bases between. The CDR3 sequence is 13 residues long. Per the germline V gene, CDR1 is SGHTA and CDR2 is FQGNSA. The CDR3 DNA sequence: TGTGCCAGCAGCTTAAACAGGCCTCAGAAACTGTTTTTT. Protein product: CASSLNRPQKLFF.

CDR3 loop: CASRTIGTGAYNEQFF. DNA for the CDR3: TGTGCCAGCAGAACAATCGGGACAGGGGCTTACAATGAGCAGTTCTTC. V and J are TRBV27 and TRBJ2-1; 10 nucleotides match TRBD1. CDR3 length equals 16 residues. Losses at the gene ends were 6 bases for V and 4 bases for J; bases not matched to a gene: 9. Germline V gene data show CDR1 as MNHEY and CDR2 as SMNVEV (reference sequence).

The chain joins TRBV11-2 to TRBJ2-2, with no clear D. The CDR3 has 14 amino acids. Germline-derived CDR1 and CDR2 are SGHAT and FQNNGV. Trimming cost V 0 bases and J 7 bases, with 9 bases left between them. The CDR3 sequence: CASSLEWVDGELFF. The CDR3, as DNA: TGTGCCAGCAGCTTAGAGTGGGTCGACGGGGAGCTGTTTTTT.

This CDR3 is CASSLKQGNSPGYTF. CDR3 nucleotides: TGTGCCAGCAGCTTAAAACAGGGGAATTCCCCTGGCTACACCTTC. The V gene is TRBV11-1, the J gene TRBJ1-2; 7 positions match TRBD1. The CDR3 has 15 residues. Losses at the gene ends were 2 bases for V and 7 bases for J; bases not matched to a gene: 10. Germline V gene data show CDR1 as SGHAT and CDR2 as FQDESV (reference sequence).

The rearrangement links TRBV9 to TRBJ2-2; D is uncertain. CDR3 size: 16 residues. CDR1 and CDR2 (germline): SGDLS, YYNGEE. The V gene lost 1 base and the J gene lost 2 bases, with 12 bases spanning the gap. CDR3 sequence (DNA): TGTGCCAGCAGCGTACCGCCCGAAAGAAACACCGGGGAGCTGTTTTTT. Its translation: CASSVPPERNTGELFF.

This clone was seen a single time. The same CDR3 is also encoded by other DNA sequences in this sample. The chain recombines TRBV18 with TRBJ2-7; perhaps TRBD1 as D (7 bases). Germline V gene lookup returns CDR1 KGHSH and CDR2 LQKENI. This CDR3 is built from 13 residues. V was trimmed by 3 bases and J by 6 bases, leaving 12 bases between them. CDR3 protein: CASSPGQGGEQYF. In nucleotides, the CDR3 is TGTGCCAGCTCACCGGGGCAGGGGGGCGAGCAGTACTTC.

V usage is TRBV28 and J usage is TRBJ2-3; weak D call: TRBD1 (6 bases). The V end was cut by 4 bases, the J end by 1 base, with 12 bases between. CDR3 length equals 15 residues. Germline V CDR1 and CDR2: MDHEN, SYDVKM. CDR3 sequence: CASSSYRARTDTQYF. The DNA for the CDR3 is TGTGCCAGCAGTTCATACAGGGCGCGCACAGATACGCAGTATTTT.